This T cell receptor (beta chain) was observed in a study of T cell responses to AZD1222 COVID-19 vaccine. Overall study findings and caveats: There were mostly white British donors and more females than males, and clonal diversity was possibly underestimated. There were repertoire samples only from the period after the peak T cell response.

A note on this clone: As yet, its antigen is unknown.

Germline V gene data show CDR1 as LNHDA and CDR2 as SQIVND (reference sequence). This CDR3 comprises 16 residues. With 3 bases removed from V and 3 bases from J, the gap between germline ends came to 17 bases. Method: immunoSEQ multiplex PCR; TCRdb's copy keeps in-frame clones and lacks some. Of over 100,000 clones in the sample, roughly nine tenths were seen once. Sequences were derived from peripheral blood, sampled on day 0 of AZD1222 vaccination. The rearrangement links TRBV19 to TRBJ1-1; D possibly corresponds to TRBD1 (5 bases). This TCR came from an adult in good health. CDR3 bases: TGTGCCAGTAGTATGAGGTCCGGGGCGGGGGACACTGAAGCTTTCTTT. Translating gives CASSMRSGAGDTEAFF.